This T cell receptor beta chain was sequenced during a study of OX40 agonist ivuxolimab in advanced cancers. Findings of the study overall: Partial responders treated at 0.1-3.0 mg/kg exhibited clonal expansion among the lowest measured. Averaging showed that CD8+ T cells had more expanded clones than CD4+ did.

TCRdb's copy holds only in-frame clones and misses some; the assay was immunoSEQ multiplex PCR. The sample comprises some 50,000 clones, 88% of which are singletons, and roughly 1.5% rests with the top ten. Trimming took 3 bases from V and 0 from J, leaving 12 bases between them. This CDR3 region has 16 residues. Germline CDR1 reads LNHDA; CDR2 reads SQIVND (reference sequence). As to this clone: Its antigen is unknown.

The sequences come from CD4+ or CD8+ T cells sorted from blood, collected in a trial of the OX40 agonist ivuxolimab. J is TRBJ1-3 and V is TRBV19, with D unclear. This clonotype was obtained from an adult with an advanced solid tumor such as melanoma, head and neck, liver or kidney cancer. CDR3 DNA: TGTGCCAGTAGTATGCGCGGGTCTGGCTCTGGAAACACCATATATTTT. Protein product: CASSMRGSGSGNTIYF.